This T cell receptor beta chain was sequenced for a study of blood T cells in healthy people across ages. The study's findings and limits: Per-million-T-cell TCR beta diversity fell roughly linearly with age. Long-lived donors carried more naive CD4+ cells and greater diversity than aged donors.

A word on this clonotype: The antigen is unknown.

The authors ran a second PCR of about 7 to 12 cycles using a sample-barcoded 5' primer and a J-beta primer mix. Every individual sample yielded 2.5 million or more paired-end reads (each containing CDR3). TCRdb reprocessed the 5' RACE reads via MiXCR and lists one record per CDR3 protein. This sample yields approximately 2,000,000 distinct CDR3 sequences, of which approximately 40% are seen a single time; 20% to 25% belongs to the top ten. This TCR derives from a human donor in good health. Source material: blood.

The chain's CDR3 is CASSLTGTTRGEKLFF. The CDR3 DNA reads TGTGCCAGCAGCCTCACAGGGACCACCCGGGGTGAAAAACTGTTTTTT. The rearrangement links TRBV7-6 to TRBJ1-4, with D tentatively TRBD1 (6 bases). Trimming removed 5 bases from V and 7 bases from J, with 20 bases in between. The CDR3 runs 16 residues. From germline, CDR1 is SGHVS and CDR2 FNYEAQ.